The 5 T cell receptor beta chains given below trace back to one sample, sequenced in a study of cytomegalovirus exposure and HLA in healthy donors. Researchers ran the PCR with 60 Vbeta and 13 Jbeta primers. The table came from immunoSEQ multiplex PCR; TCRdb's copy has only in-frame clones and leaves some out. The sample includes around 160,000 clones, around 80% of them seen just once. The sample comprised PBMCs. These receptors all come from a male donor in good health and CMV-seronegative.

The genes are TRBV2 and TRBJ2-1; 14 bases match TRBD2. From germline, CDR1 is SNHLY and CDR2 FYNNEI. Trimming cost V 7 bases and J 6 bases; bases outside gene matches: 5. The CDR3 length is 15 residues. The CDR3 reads CASTGTSGRFNEQFF. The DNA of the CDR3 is TGTGCCAGCACCGGGACTAGCGGGAGATTCAATGAGCAGTTCTTC.

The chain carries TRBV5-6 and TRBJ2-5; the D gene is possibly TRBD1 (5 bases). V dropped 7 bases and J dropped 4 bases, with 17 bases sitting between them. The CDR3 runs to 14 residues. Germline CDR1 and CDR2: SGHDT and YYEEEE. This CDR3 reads CASGPRVTRETQYF. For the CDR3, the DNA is TGTGCCAGCGGCCCCAGGGTCACGAGAGAGACCCAGTACTTC. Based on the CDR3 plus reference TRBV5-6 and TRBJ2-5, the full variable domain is DAGVTQSPTHLIKTRGQQVTLRCSPKSGHDTVSWYQQALGQGPQFIFQYYEEEERQRGNFPDRFSGHQFPNYSSELNVNALLLGDSALYLCASGPRVTRETQYFGPGTRLLVL.

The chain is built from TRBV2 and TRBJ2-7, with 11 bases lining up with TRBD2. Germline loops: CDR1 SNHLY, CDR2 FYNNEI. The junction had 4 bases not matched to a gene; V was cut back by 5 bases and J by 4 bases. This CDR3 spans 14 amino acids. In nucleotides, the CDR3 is TGTGCCAGCAGTCGACTAGCGGGGTCATACGAGCAGTACTTC. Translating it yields CASSRLAGSYEQYF.

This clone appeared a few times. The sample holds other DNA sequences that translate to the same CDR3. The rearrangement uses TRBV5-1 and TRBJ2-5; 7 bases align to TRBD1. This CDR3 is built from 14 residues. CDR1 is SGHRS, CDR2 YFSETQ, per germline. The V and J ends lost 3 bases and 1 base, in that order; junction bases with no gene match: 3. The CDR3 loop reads CASSSGTAQETQYF. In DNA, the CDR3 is TGCGCCAGCAGCTCTGGGACAGCCCAAGAGACCCAGTACTTC.

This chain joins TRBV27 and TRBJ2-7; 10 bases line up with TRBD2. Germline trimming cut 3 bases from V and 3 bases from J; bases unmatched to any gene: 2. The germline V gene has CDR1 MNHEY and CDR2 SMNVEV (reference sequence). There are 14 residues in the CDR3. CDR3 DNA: TGTGCCAGCAGTTTCCTAGCGGGGGACTACGAGCAGTACTTC. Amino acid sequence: CASSFLAGDYEQYF.